A selection of T cell receptor beta chains follows, all from one sample in a study of Japanese encephalitis immunity and Zika vaccine responses. MiXCR, applied by TCRdb to the 5' RACE reads, yields one record per CDR3 protein. The sample lists some 120 distinct CDR3 sequences, approximately 3.3% seen once, with roughly 46% in the top ten. The source was antigen-activated CD4+ T cells from blood, cultured, collected during a Zika inactivated vaccine study. These receptor sequences come from an adult man who received an inactivated Zika virus vaccine. CDR3s include the opening cysteine and the closing phenylalanine or tryptophan. D genes are given only for firm matches. Clone size appears in some rows only: once, few, many, or a class for an expanded clone.

V gene	J gene	D gene	clone size	CDR3 protein	CDR3 DNA
TRBV9	TRBJ2-7	.	hyperexpanded	CASAQGGLGGREQYF	TGTGCCAGCGCCCAGGGTGGGCTCGGGGGCCGGGAGCAGTACTTC
TRBV7-2	TRBJ2-4	TRBD2	large	CASSPTSGGAAIQYF	TGTGCCAGCAGCCCCACCAGCGGGGGGGCGGCCATTCAGTACTTC
TRBV24-1	TRBJ1-1	.	large	CATSGGANTEAFF	TGTGCCACCAGTGGGGGGGCGAACACTGAAGCTTTCTTT
TRBV6-5	TRBJ2-7	.	large	CASRRDTGGYEQYF	TGTGCCAGCAGACGCGACACCGGGGGCTACGAGCAGTACTTC
TRBV5-1	TRBJ2-3	TRBD2	large	CASSARLAGGTDTQYF	TGCGCCAGCAGCGCGCGACTAGCGGGGGGAACAGATACGCAGTATTTT
TRBV6-2/TRBV6-3	TRBJ1-6	.	large	CASSRGLWGTPLHF	TGTGCCAGCAGTCGGGGCCTGTGGGGGACACCCCTCCACTTT
TRBV4-3	TRBJ1-1	.	large	CASSQDLAGAVGTEAFF	TGCGCCAGCAGCCAAGATCTCGCCGGCGCGGTGGGCACTGAAGCTTTCTTT
TRBV24-1	TRBJ2-5	.	hyperexpanded	CATSVTGFSSETQYF	TGTGCCACCAGTGTTACAGGGTTTTCCTCGGAGACCCAGTACTTC
TRBV9	TRBJ2-7	TRBD1	large	CASSVGTGVYEQYF	TGTGCCAGCAGCGTGGGAACAGGGGTATACGAGCAGTACTTC
TRBV18	TRBJ2-3	TRBD2	.	CASSPPREGSSTETQDF	TGTGCCAGCTCACCTCCTCGGGAGGGGTCGAGCACAGAGACGCAGGATTTT
TRBV11-2	TRBJ1-2	.	large	CASSLSRAPLGYTF	TGTGCCAGCAGCCTATCCCGGGCCCCTCTAGGCTACACCTTC
TRBV20-1	TRBJ1-1	.	large	CSAIRPRGRSNTEAFF	TGCAGTGCTATCCGGCCCAGGGGAAGGTCGAACACTGAAGCTTTCTTT
TRBV30	TRBJ2-4	TRBD1	large	CAWGSKPGQSSDIQYF	TGTGCCTGGGGATCCAAGCCGGGACAGAGTTCGGACATTCAGTACTTC
TRBV20-1	TRBJ2-3	TRBD2	large	CSARDHLKWRGGTDTQYF	TGCAGTGCTAGAGATCACCTCAAGTGGCGGGGGGGCACAGATACGCAGTATTTT
TRBV19	TRBJ2-5	.	few	CASSMGVGETQYF	TGTGCCAGTAGCATGGGGGTCGGGGAGACCCAGTACTTC
TRBV5-1	TRBJ2-7	.	large	CASKESYEQYF	TGCGCCAGCAAGGAGTCCTACGAGCAGTACTTC
TRBV6-5	TRBJ1-2	TRBD1	large	CASSYRDSSIYGYTF	TGTGCCAGCAGTTACCGGGACAGCTCCATTTATGGCTACACCTTC
TRBV6-5	TRBJ2-3	TRBD1	hyperexpanded	CASSYAGTGGDTQYF	TGTGCCAGCAGTTACGCCGGGACAGGGGGAGATACGCAGTATTTT
TRBV6-2/TRBV6-3	TRBJ2-3	.	large	CASGEVPDTQYF	TGTGCCAGCGGAGAGGTCCCAGATACGCAGTATTTT
TRBV19	TRBJ1-2	.	medium-sized	CASSIPSGVRGYTF	TGTGCCAGTAGTATTCCCTCAGGGGTGAGAGGCTACACCTTC
TRBV4-3	TRBJ1-1	TRBD1	large	CASSQDLQGAKGTEAFF	TGCGCCAGCAGCCAAGATCTACAGGGGGCCAAGGGCACTGAAGCTTTCTTT
TRBV12-3/TRBV12-4	TRBJ1-2	.	large	CASSYRDNYGYTF	TGTGCCAGCAGTTACCGGGACAACTATGGCTACACCTTC
TRBV7-6	TRBJ2-5	.	hyperexpanded	CASSLGPGEETQYF	TGTGCCAGCAGCTTAGGGCCAGGGGAAGAGACCCAGTACTTC
TRBV2	TRBJ2-7	.	large	CASSQGRGHYEQYF	TGTGCCAGTTCACAGGGTAGGGGCCACTACGAGCAGTACTTC
TRBV4-2	TRBJ2-2	.	hyperexpanded	CASSQGGATGELFF	TGTGCCAGCAGCCAAGGGGGGGCCACCGGGGAGCTGTTTTTT
TRBV5-1	TRBJ2-3	TRBD2	large	CASSPDTTSADTQYF	TGCGCCAGCAGCCCAGATACGACTAGCGCAGATACGCAGTATTTT
TRBV3-1	TRBJ2-2	.	large	CASRRQGASGELFF	TGTGCCAGCAGGCGGCAGGGTGCCTCCGGGGAGCTGTTTTTT
TRBV4-2	TRBJ1-6	.	large	CASSQDGWNSPLHF	TGTGCCAGCAGCCAAGACGGGTGGAATTCACCCCTCCACTTT
TRBV3-1	TRBJ1-4	.	large	CASSQGFGEKLFF	TGTGCCAGCAGCCAAGGTTTTGGCGAAAAACTGTTTTTT
TRBV20-1	TRBJ2-1	.	large	CSAKGLLNEQFF	TGCAGTGCAAAGGGACTTCTCAATGAGCAGTTCTTC
TRBV30	TRBJ2-3	TRBD1	large	CACRGQGAKDTQYF	TGTGCCTGTAGGGGACAGGGGGCAAAAGATACGCAGTATTTT
TRBV6-5	TRBJ1-4	TRBD1	large	CASSRQGADEKLFF	TGTGCCAGCAGCCGACAGGGGGCTGATGAAAAACTGTTTTTT
TRBV19	TRBJ2-2	.	medium-sized	CASSRGQDTGELFF	TGTGCCAGTAGTAGGGGTCAGGACACCGGGGAGCTGTTTTTT
TRBV20-1	TRBJ2-1	TRBD2	large	CSARSGDSYNEQFF	TGCAGTGCTAGAAGCGGGGACTCCTACAATGAGCAGTTCTTC
TRBV6-5	TRBJ1-2	TRBD1	large	CASSYSGRDRWSYGYTF	TGTGCCAGCAGTTACTCGGGTCGGGACAGGTGGAGTTATGGCTACACCTTC
TRBV5-1	TRBJ2-7	.	hyperexpanded	CASSLGGQAVSYEQYF	TGCGCCAGCAGCTTGGGAGGGCAGGCCGTATCCTACGAGCAGTACTTC
TRBV5-4	TRBJ1-1	.	large	CASSPGPNRPLNTEAFF	TGTGCCAGCAGCCCCGGGCCTAACCGTCCTCTGAACACTGAAGCTTTCTTT